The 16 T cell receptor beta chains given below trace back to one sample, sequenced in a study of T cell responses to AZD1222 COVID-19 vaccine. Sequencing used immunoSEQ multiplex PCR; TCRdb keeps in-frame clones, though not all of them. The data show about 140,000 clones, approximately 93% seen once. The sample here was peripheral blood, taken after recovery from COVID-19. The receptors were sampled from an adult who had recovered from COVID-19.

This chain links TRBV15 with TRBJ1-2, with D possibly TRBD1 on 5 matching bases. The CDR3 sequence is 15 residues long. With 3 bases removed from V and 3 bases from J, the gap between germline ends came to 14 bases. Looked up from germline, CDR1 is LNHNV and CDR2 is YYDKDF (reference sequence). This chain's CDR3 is CATSSQEGSYYGYTF. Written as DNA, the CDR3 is TGTGCCACCAGCAGTCAGGAGGGGAGCTACTATGGCTACACCTTC.

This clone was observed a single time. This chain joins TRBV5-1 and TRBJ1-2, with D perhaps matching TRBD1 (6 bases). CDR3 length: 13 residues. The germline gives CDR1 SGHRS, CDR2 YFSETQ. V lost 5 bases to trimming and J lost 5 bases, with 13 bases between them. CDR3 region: CASSRGQSYGYTF. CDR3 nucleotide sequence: TGCGCCAGCAGTCGAGGACAGTCTTATGGCTACACCTTC. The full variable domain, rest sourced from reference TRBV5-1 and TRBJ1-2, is KAGVTQTPRYLIKTRGQQVTLSCSPISGHRSVSWYQQTPGQGLQFLFEYFSETQRNKGNFPGRFSGRQFSNSRSEMNVSTLELGDSALYLCASSRGQSYGYTFGSGTRLTVV.

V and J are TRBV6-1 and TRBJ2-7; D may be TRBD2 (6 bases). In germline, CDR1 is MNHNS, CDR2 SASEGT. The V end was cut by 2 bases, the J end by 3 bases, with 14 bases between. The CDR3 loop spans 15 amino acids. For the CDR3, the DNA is TGTGCCAGCAGTGAAACCGGGACTTCTTTCTACGAGCAGTACTTC. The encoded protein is CASSETGTSFYEQYF.

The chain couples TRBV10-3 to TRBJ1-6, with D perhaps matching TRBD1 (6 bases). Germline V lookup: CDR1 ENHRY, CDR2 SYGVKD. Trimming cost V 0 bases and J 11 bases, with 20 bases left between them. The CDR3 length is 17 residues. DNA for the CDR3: TGTGCCATCAGTGAGTCGCTTGTGGGGCAGGGGAAGGCACCCCTCCACTTT. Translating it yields CAISESLVGQGKAPLHF.

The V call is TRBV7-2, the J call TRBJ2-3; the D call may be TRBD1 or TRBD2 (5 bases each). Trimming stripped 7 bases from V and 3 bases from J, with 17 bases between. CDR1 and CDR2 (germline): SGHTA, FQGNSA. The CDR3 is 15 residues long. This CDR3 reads CASTYSGAFTDTQYF. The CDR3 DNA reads TGTGCCAGCACCTATTCCGGGGCTTTTACAGATACGCAGTATTTT.

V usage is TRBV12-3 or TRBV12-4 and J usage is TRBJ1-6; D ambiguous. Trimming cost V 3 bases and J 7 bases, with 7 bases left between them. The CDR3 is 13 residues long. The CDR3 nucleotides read TGTGCCAGCAGTTTGGGAGGAAATTCACCCCTCCACTTT. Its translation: CASSLGGNSPLHF.

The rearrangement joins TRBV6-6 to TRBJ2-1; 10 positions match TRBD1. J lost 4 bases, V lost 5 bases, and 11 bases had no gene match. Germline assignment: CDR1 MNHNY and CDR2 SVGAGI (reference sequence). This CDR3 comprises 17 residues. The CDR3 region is CASSHTGQGPGYNEQFF. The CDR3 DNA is TGTGCCAGCAGTCACACGGGACAGGGGCCGGGATACAATGAGCAGTTCTTC.

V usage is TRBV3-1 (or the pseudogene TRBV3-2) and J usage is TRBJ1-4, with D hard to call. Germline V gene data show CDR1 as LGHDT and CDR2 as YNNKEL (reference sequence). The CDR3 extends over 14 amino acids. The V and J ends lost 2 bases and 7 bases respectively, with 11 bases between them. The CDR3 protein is CASSQWVDGEKLFF. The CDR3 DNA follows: TGTGCCAGCAGCCAATGGGTGGATGGTGAAAAACTGTTTTTT.

This CDR3 is CASSVTLSGEQYF. In DNA, the CDR3 is TGTGCCAGTAGTGTTACTCTCAGTGGCGAGCAGTACTTC. The chain couples TRBV19 to TRBJ2-7; no firm D call. The V and J ends lost 5 bases and 6 bases respectively, with 14 bases between them. This CDR3 spans 13 amino acids. CDR1 and CDR2 from the germline V gene are LNHDA and SQIVND (reference sequence).

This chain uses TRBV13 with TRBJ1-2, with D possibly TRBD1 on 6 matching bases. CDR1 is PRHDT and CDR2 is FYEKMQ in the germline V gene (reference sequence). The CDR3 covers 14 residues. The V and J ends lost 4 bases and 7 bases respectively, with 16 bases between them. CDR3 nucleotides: TGTGCCAGCAGCTCGCCACGACAGGTTGGTGGCTACACCTTC. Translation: CASSSPRQVGGYTF.

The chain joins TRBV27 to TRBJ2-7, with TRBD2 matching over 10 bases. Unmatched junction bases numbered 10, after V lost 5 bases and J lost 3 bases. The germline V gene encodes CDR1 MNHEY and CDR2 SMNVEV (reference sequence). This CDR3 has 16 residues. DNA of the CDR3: TGTGCCAGCAGTCCGATCCTAGCGGGAGTGGTCTACGAGCAGTACTTC. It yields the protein CASSPILAGVVYEQYF.

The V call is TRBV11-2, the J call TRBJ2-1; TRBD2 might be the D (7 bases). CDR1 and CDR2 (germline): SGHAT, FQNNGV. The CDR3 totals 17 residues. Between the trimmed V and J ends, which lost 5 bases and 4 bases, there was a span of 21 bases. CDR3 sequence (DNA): TGTGCCAGCAGCACCGGTAGGGGAGGGGGTTTGTACAATGAGCAGTTCTTC. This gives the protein CASSTGRGGGLYNEQFF.

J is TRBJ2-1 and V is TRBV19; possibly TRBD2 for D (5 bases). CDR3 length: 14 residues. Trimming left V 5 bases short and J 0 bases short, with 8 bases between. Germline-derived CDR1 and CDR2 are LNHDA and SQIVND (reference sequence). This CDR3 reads CASSAGPSYNEQFF. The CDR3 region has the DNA TGTGCCAGTAGTGCGGGTCCCTCCTACAATGAGCAGTTCTTC.

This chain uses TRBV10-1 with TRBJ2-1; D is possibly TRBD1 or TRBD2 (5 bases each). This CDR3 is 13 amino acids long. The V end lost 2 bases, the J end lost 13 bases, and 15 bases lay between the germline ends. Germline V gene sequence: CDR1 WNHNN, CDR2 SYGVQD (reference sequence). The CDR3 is CASSEGFRGPQFF. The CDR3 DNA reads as TGCGCCAGCAGTGAGGGGTTTCGGGGACCTCAGTTCTTC.

The CDR3 reads CASSLKPVQETQYF. CDR3 DNA: TGTGCCAGCAGCTTAAAACCGGTACAAGAGACCCAGTACTTC. The rearrangement links TRBV7-6 to TRBJ2-5, with unresolved D. Trimming pared 2 bases from V and 2 bases from J, leaving 9 bases between. The CDR3 is 14 residues long. Germline assignment: CDR1 SGHVS and CDR2 FNYEAQ.

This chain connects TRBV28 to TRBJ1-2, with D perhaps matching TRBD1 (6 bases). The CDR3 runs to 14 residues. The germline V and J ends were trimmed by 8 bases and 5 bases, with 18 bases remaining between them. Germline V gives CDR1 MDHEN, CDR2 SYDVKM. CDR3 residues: CASLQRGAGYGYTF. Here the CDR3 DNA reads TGTGCCAGCCTTCAGAGGGGGGCGGGATATGGCTACACCTTC.